The present TCR beta chain was sequenced within a study of siplizumab effects on memory and regulatory T cells. Note on this clone: The antigen remains undetermined.

The V and J ends lost 1 base and 2 bases, in that order; junction bases with no gene match: 3. The germline gives CDR1 SGDLS, CDR2 YYNGEE. The CDR3 contains 16 residues. The mixed lymphocyte reaction cells were grown together in coculture at 37°C for over 5 days. Some clones are missing from TCRdb's copy, which holds only in-frame ones; the method was immunoSEQ multiplex PCR. Here the sample spans over 10,000 clones, about 40% being singletons. The chain carries TRBV9 and TRBJ2-3; 11 nucleotides line up with TRBD2. The sample comprised CFSE-low (dividing) CD8+ T cells sorted from an allogeneic mixed lymphocyte reaction. The receptor was isolated from a human donor in good health; the cells came from an allogeneic mixed lymphocyte reaction. As DNA, the CDR3 is TGTGCCAGCAGCGTAACTAGCGGGGGAGTCACAGATACGCAGTATTTT. Translated, it gives CASSVTSGGVTDTQYF.